A selection of T cell receptor beta chains follows, all from one sample in a study of somatic mutations in cytotoxic T cells in rheumatoid arthritis. The method was immunoSEQ multiplex PCR; TCRdb's version includes in-frame clones alone and lacks a portion of them. The repertoire holds 25,000 to 30,000 clones, with around nine tenths as singletons. The sequencing input was CD8+ T cells sorted from blood. The receptors were sampled from an adult with rheumatoid arthritis. The CDR3 runs from the conserved cysteine through the conserved F or W. A D gene is named only where the DNA matches it firmly. Clone size is given for some rows only: seen once, a few or many times, or a class if the clone is expanded.

-	TRBV6-1	15	TRBD1	TRBJ1-2	CASSEGTGAEYGYTF	TGTGCCAGCAGTGAAGGGACAGGGGCAGAGTATGGCTACACCTTC
once	TRBV7-9	16	-	TRBJ2-7	CASSFWFEGVSYEQYF	TGTGCCAGCAGCTTTTGGTTTGAGGGAGTCTCCTACGAGCAGTACTTC
-	TRBV5-6	14	TRBD2	TRBJ2-1	CASSLIAGRDEQFF	TGTGCCAGCAGCTTGATAGCGGGACGGGATGAGCAGTTCTTC
-	TRBV10-3	13	TRBD2	TRBJ2-1	CAIRELADNEQFF	TGTGCCATCAGAGAACTAGCGGACAATGAGCAGTTCTTC
-	TRBV5-6	16	TRBD2	TRBJ2-1	CASSGSGTSGWNEQFF	TGTGCCAGCAGCGGTTCCGGGACTAGCGGGTGGAATGAGCAGTTCTTC
-	TRBV2	15	TRBD2	TRBJ2-1	CASSKTSGGINEQFF	TGTGCCAGCAGTAAAACTAGCGGGGGGATCAATGAGCAGTTCTTC
-	TRBV29-1	15	TRBD1	TRBJ2-1	CSVELRQGNIDEQFF	TGCAGCGTTGAACTCCGACAGGGGAATATCGATGAGCAGTTCTTC
-	TRBV4-1	16	TRBD2	TRBJ2-3	CASSQDGLAGTDTQYF	TGCGCCAGCAGCCAAGACGGACTAGCTGGCACAGATACGCAGTATTTT
once	TRBV23-1	13	-	TRBJ1-4	CASSHPGYGGLFF	TGCGCCAGCAGTCATCCTGGATACGGTGGACTGTTTTTT
once	TRBV5-6	13	TRBD1	TRBJ1-2	CASSPGQGSGYTF	TGTGCCAGCAGCCCGGGACAGGGGAGCGGCTACACCTTC